Each of the 17 T cell receptor beta chains below was sequenced from the same sample in a study of cytomegalovirus exposure and HLA in healthy donors. Generated by immunoSEQ multiplex PCR, the TCRdb table keeps only in-frame clones and is missing some. Found here are 150,000 to 160,000 clones, around 83% of them singletons; the top ten hold approximately 2.2%. The specimen sequenced was PBMCs. The receptors originated from a human donor in good health.

J is TRBJ1-2 and V is TRBV7-9, with unresolved D. The germline gives CDR1 SEHNR, CDR2 FQNEAQ (reference sequence). The CDR3 is 15 amino acids. V was pared by 7 bases and J by 7 bases, with 22 bases between. The CDR3: CASNVQIGGRGGYTF. CDR3 nucleotide sequence: TGTGCCAGCAACGTCCAGATCGGAGGTCGGGGTGGCTACACCTTC.

This clone was seen ten or more times. This sample includes further DNA sequences coding for the same CDR3. The chain is built from TRBV5-1 and TRBJ2-1; 7 bases map to TRBD1. Germline values: CDR1 SGHRS, CDR2 YFSETQ. Germline trimming cut 2 bases from V and 0 bases from J; bases unmatched to any gene: 2. There are 15 residues in the CDR3. CDR3 amino acids: CASSFRDSSYNEQFF. CDR3 bases: TGCGCCAGCAGCTTCCGGGACAGCTCCTACAATGAGCAGTTCTTC.

The chain links TRBV9 to TRBJ1-1, with D possibly matching TRBD1 (5 bases). The CDR3 extends over 15 amino acids. Germline V gene lookup returns CDR1 SGDLS and CDR2 YYNGEE. V was shortened by 4 bases and J by 3 bases, with 16 bases between the two germline ends. In DNA form, the CDR3 reads TGTGCCAGCAGCCCCTTACAGGTTATATACACTGAAGCTTTCTTT. Encoded protein: CASSPLQVIYTEAFF.

The V gene is TRBV28, the J gene TRBJ2-2; 8 bases are shared with TRBD2. Germline V gives CDR1 MDHEN, CDR2 SYDVKM. V lost 4 bases and J lost 5; bases outside the gene matches: 6. This CDR3 has 15 residues. This CDR3 is CASSSAGVITGELFF. The CDR3, as DNA: TGTGCCAGCAGTTCAGCGGGAGTCATTACCGGGGAGCTGTTTTTT.

The J gene is TRBJ1-5, the V gene TRBV7-6; 9 nucleotides match TRBD1. CDR3 length equals 15 residues. Germline V CDR1 and CDR2: SGHVS, FNYEAQ. Trimming took 5 bases from V and 6 from J; bases not matched to a gene: 8. CDR3 region: CASSQGTGFSQPQHF. CDR3 nucleotide sequence: TGTGCCAGCAGCCAAGGGACAGGGTTTAGTCAGCCCCAGCATTTT. Combining the CDR3 with reference TRBV7-6 and TRBJ1-5 gives the whole variable domain GAGVSQSPRYKVTKRGQDVALRCDPISGHVSLYWYRQALGQGPEFLTYFNYEAQQDKSGLPNDRFSAERPEGSISTLTIQRTEQRDSAMYRCASSQGTGFSQPQHFGDGTRLSIL.

The chain recombines TRBV5-6 with TRBJ1-2, with TRBD1 matching 7 bases. With V trimmed by 4 bases and J by 2 bases, 5 bases remained unmatched. The germline gives CDR1 SGHDT, CDR2 YYEEEE. CDR3 length equals 14 residues. The CDR3 sequence: CASSLQQGNYGYTF. The CDR3 DNA sequence: TGTGCCAGCAGCCTGCAACAGGGGAACTATGGCTACACCTTC. The whole variable domain, remainder taken from reference TRBV5-6 and TRBJ1-2, is DAGVTQSPTHLIKTRGQQVTLRCSPKSGHDTVSWYQQALGQGPQFIFQYYEEEERQRGNFPDRFSGHQFPNYSSELNVNALLLGDSALYLCASSLQQGNYGYTFGSGTRLTVV.

This chain joins TRBV6-6 and TRBJ1-2; D is perhaps TRBD1 (5 bases). The CDR3 is 14 amino acids. Germline CDR1 is MNHNY and CDR2 is SVGAGI (reference sequence). V was pared by 4 bases and J by 1 base, with 10 bases between. The CDR3 here is CASSFSGVNYGYTF. CDR3 DNA: TGTGCCAGCAGTTTTTCGGGGGTTAACTATGGCTACACCTTC.

The gene calls are TRBV2 and TRBJ2-7; 10 bases map to TRBD1. There are 14 residues in the CDR3. From germline, CDR1 is SNHLY and CDR2 FYNNEI. The ends lost 6 bases at V and 4 bases at J; junction bases unmatched: 6. CDR3 loop: CASSYPGQGYEQYF. CDR3 in DNA: TGTGCCAGCAGCTACCCGGGACAGGGGTACGAGCAGTACTTC.

J is TRBJ2-2 and V is TRBV12-5; TRBD1 is a possible D gene (7 bases). V lost 2 bases to trimming and J lost 4 bases, with 8 bases between them. CDR1 is LGHNT, CDR2 FRNRAP, per germline. The CDR3 is 14 residues long. As DNA, the CDR3 is TGTGCTAGTGGTTTGCAGGGGGGCACCGGGGAGCTGTTTTTT. Protein: CASGLQGGTGELFF.

The chain has TRBV5-4 and TRBJ1-3; TRBD1 matches 7 bases. V lost 4 bases and J lost 2; bases outside the gene matches: 3. CDR3 size: 14 residues. CDR1 is SGHNT, CDR2 YYREEE, per germline (reference sequence). In nucleotides, the CDR3 is TGTGCCAGCAGCCAGACAGGGACTGGAAACACCATATATTTT. Translation: CASSQTGTGNTIYF.

This clone was detected only once. The rearrangement uses TRBV7-9 and TRBJ1-1; 7 bases agree with TRBD1. Trimming took 6 bases from V and 4 from J; bases not matched to a gene: 5. This CDR3 has 13 residues. CDR1 and CDR2 (germline): SEHNR, FQNEAQ (reference sequence). The CDR3 DNA is TGTGCCAGCAGTCCTCAGGGGGGCACTGAAGCTTTCTTT. Amino acid sequence: CASSPQGGTEAFF. Combining the CDR3 with reference TRBV7-9 and TRBJ1-1 gives the whole variable domain DTGVSQNPRHKITKRGQNVTFRCDPISEHNRLYWYRQTLGQGPEFLTYFQNEAQLEKSRLLSDRFSAERPKGSFSTLEIQRTEQGDSAMYLCASSPQGGTEAFFGQGTRLTVV.

CDR3 region: CASSLRDRHGYTF. CDR3 bases: TGTGCCAGCAGTTTAAGGGACAGGCATGGCTACACCTTC. This chain joins TRBV27 and TRBJ1-2; 8 nucleotides align to TRBD1. This CDR3 contains 13 residues. CDR1 is MNHEY, CDR2 SMNVEV, per germline (reference sequence). V lost 2 bases and J lost 6; bases outside the gene matches: 2.

The V and J genes are TRBV4-1 and TRBJ2-5, with D unresolved. The V gene's germline CDR1 is MGHRA and CDR2 YSYEKL. This CDR3 contains 13 residues. The V end lost 4 bases, the J end lost 5 bases, and 11 bases lay between the germline ends. The CDR3 coding sequence is TGCGCCAGCAGCCGGCTAATCGGGGAGACCCAGTACTTC. It yields the protein CASSRLIGETQYF.

The genes are TRBV5-1 and TRBJ1-1; D may be TRBD1 (5 bases). Trimming took off 1 base at V and 5 bases at J, with 15 bases between the two ends. Germline-derived CDR1 and CDR2 are SGHRS and YFSETQ. The CDR3 runs to 15 residues. The CDR3 loop reads CASSLSTVQGTEAFF. CDR3 in DNA: TGCGCCAGCAGCTTGTCAACAGTCCAGGGTACTGAAGCTTTCTTT.

V usage is TRBV25-1 and J usage is TRBJ2-5, with a weak D call TRBD1 (6 bases). This CDR3 spans 14 amino acids. Germline assignment: CDR1 MGHDK and CDR2 SYGVNS. Trimming took off 3 bases at V and 5 bases at J, with 13 bases between the two ends. CDR3 loop: CASSDPGEVETQYF. In DNA form, the CDR3 reads TGTGCCAGCAGTGATCCAGGGGAAGTGGAGACCCAGTACTTC. The full variable domain, rest sourced from reference TRBV25-1 and TRBJ2-5, is EADIYQTPRYLVIGTGKKITLECSQTMGHDKMYWYQQDPGMELHLIHYSYGVNSTEKGDLSSESTVSRIRTEHFPLTLESARPSHTSQYLCASSDPGEVETQYFGPGTRLLVL.

A note on this clone: One end of the junction is discordant with germline, which a read error may explain. The rearrangement links TRBV7-7 to TRBJ2-2, with 14 bases fitting TRBD2. The CDR3 runs 15 residues. Germline values: CDR1 SSHAT, CDR2 FNYEAQ (reference sequence). DNA of the CDR3: TGTGCTAGCAGCCGGACTAGCGGGGGGAACGGGGAGCTGTTTTTT. This codes for CASSRTSGGNGELFF. Drawing the rest from reference TRBV7-7 and TRBJ2-2, the complete variable domain is GAGVSQSPRYKVTKRGQDVTLRCDPISSHATLYWYQQALGQGPEFLTYFNYEAQPDKSGLPSDRFSAERPEGSISTLTIQRTEQRDSAMYRCASSRTSGGNGELFFGEGSRLTVL.

The V call is TRBV19, the J call TRBJ1-1; 7 bases are a match to TRBD1. The CDR3 has 14 residues. The V gene's germline CDR1 is LNHDA and CDR2 SQIVND (reference sequence). The J segment lost 1 base and the V segment lost 7 bases, leaving 6 bases of the junction unmatched. The CDR3 DNA sequence: TGTGCCAGTACCTCGGGACAGCAGAACACTGAAGCTTTCTTT. Translated, it gives CASTSGQQNTEAFF.